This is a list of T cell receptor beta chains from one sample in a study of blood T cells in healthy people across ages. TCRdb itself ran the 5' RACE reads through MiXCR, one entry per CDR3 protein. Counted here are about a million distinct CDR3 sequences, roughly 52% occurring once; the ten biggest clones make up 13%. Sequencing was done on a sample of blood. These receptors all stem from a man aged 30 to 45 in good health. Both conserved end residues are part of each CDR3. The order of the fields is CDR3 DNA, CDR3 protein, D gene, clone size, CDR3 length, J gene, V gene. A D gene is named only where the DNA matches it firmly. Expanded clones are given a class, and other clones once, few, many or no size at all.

cdr3_nt: TGCAGTGCTAGAGGAGGGGGGGATCAGCCCCAGCATTTT
cdr3_aa: CSARGGGDQPQHF
d_call: -
clone_size: -
cdr3_length: 13
j_call: TRBJ1-5
v_call: TRBV20-1

cdr3_nt: TGCAGTGCTAGAGATCAGGTGAACACTGAAGCTTTCTTT
cdr3_aa: CSARDQVNTEAFF
d_call: -
clone_size: -
cdr3_length: 13
j_call: TRBJ1-1
v_call: TRBV20-1

cdr3_nt: TGTGCCAGCCACCGGTCGGACAGGGCCTATAATTCACCCCTCCACTTT
cdr3_aa: CASHRSDRAYNSPLHF
d_call: TRBD1
clone_size: -
cdr3_length: 16
j_call: TRBJ1-6
v_call: TRBV3-1

cdr3_nt: TGTGCCAGCAGCTTGGCAATGACAGGGTTGTACGAGCAGTACTTC
cdr3_aa: CASSLAMTGLYEQYF
d_call: TRBD1
clone_size: -
cdr3_length: 15
j_call: TRBJ2-7
v_call: TRBV7-8

cdr3_nt: TGTGCCAGCAGTTTAGGGCGGACGGGACAGTACATGAATCAGCCCCAGCATTTT
cdr3_aa: CASSLGRTGQYMNQPQHF
d_call: TRBD1
clone_size: once
cdr3_length: 18
j_call: TRBJ1-5
v_call: TRBV28

cdr3_nt: TGTGCCACCAGCCTCGACGGGCGGCAGTACTTC
cdr3_aa: CATSLDGRQYF
d_call: -
clone_size: -
cdr3_length: 11
j_call: TRBJ2-7
v_call: TRBV24-1

cdr3_nt: TGTGCCAGCAGTGAAGCTTACCGGGACAGGGGGACAGATACGCAGTATTTT
cdr3_aa: CASSEAYRDRGTDTQYF
d_call: TRBD1
clone_size: -
cdr3_length: 17
j_call: TRBJ2-3
v_call: TRBV2

cdr3_nt: TGTGCCAGCAGCCCCTGGTCAAACGGGGATACGCAGTATTTT
cdr3_aa: CASSPWSNGDTQYF
d_call: -
clone_size: -
cdr3_length: 14
j_call: TRBJ2-3
v_call: TRBV7-2

cdr3_nt: TGCAGTGCTAGAGATCAAGGAGGCACAGATGCGCAGTATTTT
cdr3_aa: CSARDQGGTDAQYF
d_call: -
clone_size: -
cdr3_length: 14
j_call: TRBJ2-3
v_call: TRBV20-1

cdr3_nt: TGTGCCAGCAACGGTCAGGCCAATGAGCAGTTCTTC
cdr3_aa: CASNGQANEQFF
d_call: -
clone_size: -
cdr3_length: 12
j_call: TRBJ2-1
v_call: TRBV28

cdr3_nt: TGTGCCAGCAGCCCTAGGGAGAGCAATTCACCCCTCCACTTT
cdr3_aa: CASSPRESNSPLHF
d_call: -
clone_size: -
cdr3_length: 14
j_call: TRBJ1-6
v_call: TRBV3-1

cdr3_nt: TGTGCCACGAAGAACCCGATTAGCAATCAGCCCCAGCATTTT
cdr3_aa: CATKNPISNQPQHF
d_call: -
clone_size: -
cdr3_length: 14
j_call: TRBJ1-5
v_call: TRBV10-3

cdr3_nt: TGTGCCACCAACGCCGAGACAGGGGGCGGCTACACCTTC
cdr3_aa: CATNAETGGGYTF
d_call: TRBD1
clone_size: -
cdr3_length: 13
j_call: TRBJ1-2
v_call: TRBV25-1

cdr3_nt: TGTGCCAGCGACAGTGCCGGGACGAGACAAGTCGATGAGCAGTTCTTC
cdr3_aa: CASDSAGTRQVDEQFF
d_call: -
clone_size: once
cdr3_length: 16
j_call: TRBJ2-1
v_call: TRBV7-9

cdr3_nt: TGTGCCAGCAGCCGAATATACCCTGGACAGGAAGCAGATACGCAGTATTTT
cdr3_aa: CASSRIYPGQEADTQYF
d_call: TRBD1
clone_size: once
cdr3_length: 17
j_call: TRBJ2-3
v_call: TRBV3-1

cdr3_nt: TGTGCCAGCAGCTTAGGGGTACTGCCTGACGAGCAGTACTTC
cdr3_aa: CASSLGVLPDEQYF
d_call: -
clone_size: few
cdr3_length: 14
j_call: TRBJ2-7
v_call: TRBV7-2

cdr3_nt: TGTGCCAGCAGTAAGACTAGCGGGGGGGCGAATGAGCAGTTCTTC
cdr3_aa: CASSKTSGGANEQFF
d_call: TRBD2
clone_size: many
cdr3_length: 15
j_call: TRBJ2-1
v_call: TRBV2

cdr3_nt: TGTGCCAGCAGCTCGCGGGGGTGGGGCGCAGATACGCAGTATTTT
cdr3_aa: CASSSRGWGADTQYF
d_call: TRBD2
clone_size: -
cdr3_length: 15
j_call: TRBJ2-3
v_call: TRBV7-2

cdr3_nt: TGTGCCAGCATCCCCCGGGGGATAAACACTCAAGAGACCCAGTACTTC
cdr3_aa: CASIPRGINTQETQYF
d_call: -
clone_size: -
cdr3_length: 16
j_call: TRBJ2-5
v_call: TRBV27

cdr3_nt: TGCGCCAGCAGCCAAGTGGGGCCTAACAATGAGCAGTTCTTC
cdr3_aa: CASSQVGPNNEQFF
d_call: -
clone_size: few
cdr3_length: 14
j_call: TRBJ2-1
v_call: TRBV4-3

cdr3_nt: TGTGCCAGCAGCCTAAGTTCTCGCTCGCGGGTATCCTACGAGCAGTACTTC
cdr3_aa: CASSLSSRSRVSYEQYF
d_call: -
clone_size: once
cdr3_length: 17
j_call: TRBJ2-7
v_call: TRBV7-2

cdr3_nt: TGCAGTGCTAGAGTTGGGGGCAAGACTGAAGCTTTCTTT
cdr3_aa: CSARVGGKTEAFF
d_call: -
clone_size: -
cdr3_length: 13
j_call: TRBJ1-1
v_call: TRBV20-1

cdr3_nt: TGTGCCAGCAGCAGAGACCCGAGTGGGGGAGATACGCAGTATTTT
cdr3_aa: CASSRDPSGGDTQYF
d_call: -
clone_size: many
cdr3_length: 15
j_call: TRBJ2-3
v_call: TRBV7-9

cdr3_nt: TGTGCCAGCAGCTTAAGTTTGAACGAGCAGTACTTC
cdr3_aa: CASSLSLNEQYF
d_call: -
clone_size: many
cdr3_length: 12
j_call: TRBJ2-7
v_call: TRBV7-9

cdr3_nt: TGTGCCAGCAGCTTCTCGACAGGGGGCGGCGCAGATACGCAGTATTTT
cdr3_aa: CASSFSTGGGADTQYF
d_call: TRBD1
clone_size: -
cdr3_length: 16
j_call: TRBJ2-3
v_call: TRBV7-9

cdr3_nt: TGTGCCAGCAGCTTAGCGGCGTCCGGGGAGCTGTTTTTT
cdr3_aa: CASSLAASGELFF
d_call: -
clone_size: -
cdr3_length: 13
j_call: TRBJ2-2
v_call: TRBV7-6

cdr3_nt: TGCGCCAGCAGGGACTTCGGGGAGACCCAGTACTTC
cdr3_aa: CASRDFGETQYF
d_call: -
clone_size: -
cdr3_length: 12
j_call: TRBJ2-5
v_call: TRBV10-2

cdr3_nt: TGTGCCAGCAGCTTAGGCCTCCGCGGGAACACCGGGGAGCTGTTTTTT
cdr3_aa: CASSLGLRGNTGELFF
d_call: -
clone_size: few
cdr3_length: 16
j_call: TRBJ2-2
v_call: TRBV13

cdr3_nt: TGCGCCAGCAGCGAACAGGGGGCATCGAGTTCACCCCTCCACTTT
cdr3_aa: CASSEQGASSSPLHF
d_call: TRBD1
clone_size: -
cdr3_length: 15
j_call: TRBJ1-6
v_call: TRBV5-1

cdr3_nt: TGTGCCAGCCTGACAGAGTACCAAGAGACCCAGTACTTC
cdr3_aa: CASLTEYQETQYF
d_call: -
clone_size: many
cdr3_length: 13
j_call: TRBJ2-5
v_call: TRBV2

cdr3_nt: TGTGCCAGCTCGACTAGCGGACAAGAGACCCAGTACTTC
cdr3_aa: CASSTSGQETQYF
d_call: TRBD2
clone_size: few
cdr3_length: 13
j_call: TRBJ2-5
v_call: TRBV12-3/TRBV12-4

cdr3_nt: TGTGCCAGCAGTTGGACAGGGGGCGCGAGGGGAAACGCCATATATTTT
cdr3_aa: CASSWTGGARGNAIYF
d_call: TRBD1
clone_size: -
cdr3_length: 16
j_call: TRBJ1-3
v_call: TRBV2

cdr3_nt: TGCGCCAGCAGCATGGACCGGGGGACAATACGTACAGATACGCAGTATTTT
cdr3_aa: CASSMDRGTIRTDTQYF
d_call: -
clone_size: many
cdr3_length: 17
j_call: TRBJ2-3
v_call: TRBV5-1

cdr3_nt: TGTGCCAGCAGCACCCGCGACAGGGGACGGGGTTATGGCTACACCTTC
cdr3_aa: CASSTRDRGRGYGYTF
d_call: TRBD1
clone_size: -
cdr3_length: 16
j_call: TRBJ1-2
v_call: TRBV6-5

cdr3_nt: TGTGCCAGCAGCCCCGGACAGGGACGTGGCTACACCTTC
cdr3_aa: CASSPGQGRGYTF
d_call: TRBD1
clone_size: many
cdr3_length: 13
j_call: TRBJ1-2
v_call: TRBV25-1

cdr3_nt: TGCAGCGTTGAGGGTGCCGGACAGTTAGAGACCCAGTACTTC
cdr3_aa: CSVEGAGQLETQYF
d_call: -
clone_size: -
cdr3_length: 14
j_call: TRBJ2-5
v_call: TRBV29-1

cdr3_nt: TGTGCCAGCAGCCCAATTTACGGTTCCTACGAGCAGTACTTC
cdr3_aa: CASSPIYGSYEQYF
d_call: -
clone_size: -
cdr3_length: 14
j_call: TRBJ2-7
v_call: TRBV11-2

cdr3_nt: TGTGCCAGCATTGGGGGGACAGGGGAACGGGCCGCCAAAAACATTCAGTACTTC
cdr3_aa: CASIGGTGERAAKNIQYF
d_call: TRBD1
clone_size: -
cdr3_length: 18
j_call: TRBJ2-4
v_call: TRBV28

cdr3_nt: TGTGCCAGCAGCCAGACGGCCTTCTATGGCTACACCTTC
cdr3_aa: CASSQTAFYGYTF
d_call: -
clone_size: -
cdr3_length: 13
j_call: TRBJ1-2
v_call: TRBV6-5

cdr3_nt: TGTACCAGCAGAGACTTCAGTGTTCTGGGCGAGCAGTACTTC
cdr3_aa: CTSRDFSVLGEQYF
d_call: -
clone_size: -
cdr3_length: 14
j_call: TRBJ2-7
v_call: TRBV6-5

cdr3_nt: TGTGCCAGCAAGGGACTAGCGGGGCCTCAAGAGACCCAGTACTTC
cdr3_aa: CASKGLAGPQETQYF
d_call: TRBD2
clone_size: -
cdr3_length: 15
j_call: TRBJ2-5
v_call: TRBV6-5

cdr3_nt: TGCAGTGCTAGAGAAACCGGGACAGGGGAAGAGACCCAGTACTTC
cdr3_aa: CSARETGTGEETQYF
d_call: TRBD1
clone_size: -
cdr3_length: 15
j_call: TRBJ2-5
v_call: TRBV20-1

cdr3_nt: TGTGCCAGCAGCTCGGAACGGGGGTACGAGACCCAGTACTTC
cdr3_aa: CASSSERGYETQYF
d_call: -
clone_size: few
cdr3_length: 14
j_call: TRBJ2-5
v_call: TRBV7-2

cdr3_nt: TGTGCCTGGAGCCTCGGATCGTCCTACGAGCAGTACTTC
cdr3_aa: CAWSLGSSYEQYF
d_call: -
clone_size: -
cdr3_length: 13
j_call: TRBJ2-7
v_call: TRBV30

cdr3_nt: TGTGCCAGCAGTGCGCAGGGGGGGTCCTACGAGCAGTACTTC
cdr3_aa: CASSAQGGSYEQYF
d_call: -
clone_size: few
cdr3_length: 14
j_call: TRBJ2-7
v_call: TRBV2

cdr3_nt: TGTGCCAGCAGTTTATTAACCCCTAACACGTATGGCTACACCTTC
cdr3_aa: CASSLLTPNTYGYTF
d_call: -
clone_size: -
cdr3_length: 15
j_call: TRBJ1-2
v_call: TRBV28

cdr3_nt: TGTGCCAGCAGCTTTGGCCTAGCGGGGGCCAGAGATACGCAGTATTTT
cdr3_aa: CASSFGLAGARDTQYF
d_call: TRBD2
clone_size: -
cdr3_length: 16
j_call: TRBJ2-3
v_call: TRBV7-2

cdr3_nt: TGTGCCAGCAGCCGAGTCTTTGGGACAGGGAACTATGGCTACACCTTC
cdr3_aa: CASSRVFGTGNYGYTF
d_call: TRBD1
clone_size: -
cdr3_length: 16
j_call: TRBJ1-2
v_call: TRBV7-6